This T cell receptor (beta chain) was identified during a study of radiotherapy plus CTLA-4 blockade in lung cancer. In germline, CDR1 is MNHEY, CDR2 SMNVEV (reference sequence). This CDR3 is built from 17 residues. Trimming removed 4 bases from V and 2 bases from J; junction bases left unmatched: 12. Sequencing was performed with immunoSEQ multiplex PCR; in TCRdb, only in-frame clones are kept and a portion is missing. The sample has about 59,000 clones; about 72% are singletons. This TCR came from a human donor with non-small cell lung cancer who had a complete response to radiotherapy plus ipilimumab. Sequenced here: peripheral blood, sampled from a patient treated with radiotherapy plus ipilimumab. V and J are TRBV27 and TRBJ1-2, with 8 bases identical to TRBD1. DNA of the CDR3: TGTGCCAGCAGTTCGTCAGGGGGCTCCAGAATAAACTATGGCTACACCTTC. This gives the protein CASSSSGGSRINYGYTF.